This TCR beta chain was documented in a study of shared clonotypes between healthy human individuals. A word on this clone: The same CDR3 arises from other DNA sequences in this sample as well.

Sorted-subset replicate PCRs used 150 to 200 ng of genomic DNA. This amount corresponded to some 32,000 T cell genomes. Some clones are missing from TCRdb's copy, which holds only in-frame ones; the method was immunoSEQ multiplex PCR. Of about 2 million clones listed, roughly 96% are singletons. The germline gives CDR1 SQVTM, CDR2 ANQGSEA. The CDR3 totals 13 residues. V lost 4 bases to trimming and J lost 1 base, with 10 bases between them. Participating donors were healthy, HIV-negative adults free of recent acute infections or vaccinations. Splitting of CD4+ cells produced CD45RA+ naive and CD45RA-negative memory subsets.

This TCR came from a man between 18 and 35 years old in good health. The chain links TRBV29-1 to TRBJ1-1; maybe TRBD1 (6 bases). Sequencing input: naive CD4+ T cells sorted from blood. Subset here: CD45RA+ positively selected. The CDR3 sequence is CSVVRGGNTEAFF. Written as DNA, the CDR3 is TGCAGCGTTGTCAGGGGAGGGAACACTGAAGCTTTCTTT.